This TCR beta chain was found in a study of OX40 agonist ivuxolimab in advanced cancers. Study information: The group had a mean age of 60 years, ranged from about 20 to 79, and was 80% to 90% male.

The CDR3 runs 18 residues. This clone was seen a few times. Here immunoSEQ multiplex PCR was the method, and the copy in TCRdb shows in-frame clones only, minus some. The sample carries some 14,000 clones, around 76% recorded once. The chain joins TRBV21-1 to TRBJ2-2. TRBV21-1 is a known pseudogene. The sample here was CD4+ or CD8+ T cells sorted from blood, taken in a trial of the OX40 agonist ivuxolimab. The clonotype comes from an adult with an advanced solid tumor such as melanoma, head and neck, liver or kidney cancer. CDR3 DNA sequence: TGTGCCAGAGGACCTCAACCGAACTTTAACGCGAACACCGGGGAGCTGTTTTTT. Amino acids: CARGPQPNFNANTGELFF.